The rows below give T cell receptor beta chains drawn from one sample of a study of breast tumors, draining lymph nodes, adjacent tissues. Each CDR3 protein gets one entry after TCRdb re-called the multiplex PCR reads with MiXCR. Of some 230,000 distinct CDR3 sequences listed, about 34% were seen once; the top ten hold approximately 3.6%. The sequenced sample consisted of axillary lymph node tissue. These receptors came from a female donor with breast cancer. Some clones in this sample may be carry-over from other donors' samples. Both conserved end residues are part of each CDR3. The D gene is left open where the match is weak. Some rows have no size entry. The others give once, few or many, or a class for an expanded clone.

TRBV20-1,many,NA,TRBJ2-7,13,TGCAGTGTCTTAGCGGAAAACTCCTACGAGCAGTACTTC,CSVLAENSYEQYF
TRBV6-5,NA,NA,TRBJ2-3,21,TGTGCCAGCAGTCACTCCCTCGAGGTCCCCACGGGCGGAACTAGCACAGATACGCAGTATTTT,CASSHSLEVPTGGTSTDTQYF
TRBV10-3,NA,NA,TRBJ2-7,12,TGTGCCATCAGTGAGTTAATAGACGAGCAGTACTTC,CAISELIDEQYF
TRBV6-1,few,TRBD2,TRBJ2-1,15,TGTGCCAGCAGTGATAGGCCTAGCGGGCTCAATGAGCAGTTCTTC,CASSDRPSGLNEQFF
TRBV6-2/TRBV6-3,NA,NA,TRBJ1-5,13,TGTGCCACTCGGGACGGAGGGTTAGGGCCCCAGCATTTT,CATRDGGLGPQHF
TRBV5-1,NA,TRBD1,TRBJ2-7,15,TGCGCCAGCAGCTTGGACGGGACAGGGCCTACCGAGCAGTACTTC,CASSLDGTGPTEQYF
TRBV7-2,many,NA,TRBJ1-2,14,TGTGCCAGCAGCTTAGCCGCAGGGAACTATGGCTACACCTTC,CASSLAAGNYGYTF
TRBV6-5,NA,TRBD1,TRBJ1-4,14,TGTGCCAGCAGTGTCTCACAGGGGGCGGAAAAACTGTTTTTT,CASSVSQGAEKLFF
TRBV10-3,NA,TRBD1,TRBJ2-2,13,TGTGCCACTGGACAGGGTGGCACCGGGGAGCTGTTTTTT,CATGQGGTGELFF
TRBV3-1,few,NA,TRBJ2-2,16,TGTGCCAGCAGCCAAGAGACCCTGGGGGGCTCCGGGGAGCTGTTTTTT,CASSQETLGGSGELFF
TRBV2,many,NA,TRBJ2-7,15,TGTGCCAGCAGGCGAGATCCGCTACTAGCCTACGAGCAGTACTTC,CASRRDPLLAYEQYF
TRBV7-9,NA,NA,TRBJ2-3,13,TGTGCCAGCAGAATAGTCACGGCAGATACGCAGTATTTT,CASRIVTADTQYF